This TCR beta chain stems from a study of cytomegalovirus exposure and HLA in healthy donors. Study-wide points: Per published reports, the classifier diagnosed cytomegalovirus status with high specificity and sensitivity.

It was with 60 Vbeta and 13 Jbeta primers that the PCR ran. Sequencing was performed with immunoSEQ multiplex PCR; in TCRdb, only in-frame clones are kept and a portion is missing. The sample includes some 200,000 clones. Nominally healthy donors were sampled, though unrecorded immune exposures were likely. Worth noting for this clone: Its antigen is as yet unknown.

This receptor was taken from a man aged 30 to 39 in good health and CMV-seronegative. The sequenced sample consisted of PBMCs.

CDR3 protein: CATAREVSNQPQHF. The CDR3 bases are TGTGCCACCGCGCGGGAGGTGAGCAATCAGCCCCAGCATTTT. V and J are TRBV6-1 and TRBJ1-5; D gene unclear. V lost 10 bases and J lost 1, with 14 bases in between. The CDR3 contains 14 residues. The germline CDR1 and CDR2 sequences are MNHNS and SASEGT.